The 27 T cell receptor beta chains below all came from one sample that was sequenced in a study of CD8 T cells in Susac syndrome. A quantity of about 0.5 to 1 ug RNA underwent reverse transcription using random hexamers. Each CDR3 protein gets one entry after TCRdb re-called the immunoSEQ multiplex PCR reads with MiXCR. The sample contains around 170,000 distinct CDR3 sequences, about 96% of which appear only once. Sequenced input: CD4+ T cells from PBMCs. All receptors derive from a human donor with Susac syndrome.

The rearrangement joins TRBV5-8 to TRBJ2-5; 12 bases fit TRBD1. Germline values: CDR1 SGHTS, CDR2 YDEGEE. V trimming: 4 bases; J trimming: 4 bases; junction bases outside the gene matches: 5. The CDR3 totals 15 residues. In DNA, the CDR3 is TGTGCCAGCAGCCCGGGACAGGGGGCAAGAGAGACCCAGTACTTC. This encodes CASSPGQGARETQYF. Based on the CDR3 plus reference TRBV5-8 and TRBJ2-5, the full variable domain is EAGVTQSPTHLIKTRGQQATLRCSPISGHTSVYWYQQALGLGLQFLLWYDEGEERNRGNFPPRFSGRQFPNYSSELNVNALELEDSALYLCASSPGQGARETQYFGPGTRLLVL.

The chain is built from TRBV5-1 and TRBJ2-1, with 10 bases aligning to TRBD2. CDR1 SGHRS and CDR2 YFSETQ come from the germline V gene. The CDR3 consists of 15 residues. The V segment lost 0 bases and the J segment 10 bases; nucleotides outside the gene matches: 7. CDR3 loop: CASSLELAGRREQFF. In nucleotides, the CDR3 is TGCGCCAGCAGCTTGGAACTAGCGGGGCGGAGGGAGCAGTTCTTC.

The V gene is TRBV19, the J gene TRBJ2-5, with TRBD2 matching 9 bases. V lost 6 bases, J lost 4 bases, and 9 bases stayed unmatched. Germline V gene data show CDR1 as LNHDA and CDR2 as SQIVND (reference sequence). This CDR3 region has 15 residues. The CDR3 DNA reads as TGTGCCAGTAGCCCCCCGCCAGCGGGAGGAGAGACCCAGTACTTC. Translation gives CASSPPPAGGETQYF.

The chain has TRBV9 and TRBJ1-2; the match to TRBD1 covers 8 bases. CDR1 and CDR2 (germline): SGDLS, YYNGEE. The V gene end was trimmed by 7 bases and the J gene end by 6 bases; junction bases not matched to a gene: 11. The CDR3 runs 14 residues. As DNA, the CDR3 is TGTGCCAGCCGAGATGGACAGGGTTTCGATGGCTACACCTTC. This gives the protein CASRDGQGFDGYTF.

This sequence joins TRBV20-1 and TRBJ2-3; D is unresolved. Per the germline V gene, CDR1 is DFQATT and CDR2 is SNEGSKA (reference sequence). This CDR3 region has 14 residues. Trimming shortened V by 0 bases and J by 2 bases, and 9 bases separated the two germline ends. In nucleotides, the CDR3 is TGCAGTGCTAGAGACCTCGACACCACAGATACGCAGTATTTT. This sequence encodes CSARDLDTTDTQYF.

This chain joins TRBV3-1 and TRBJ2-5, with 7 nucleotides matching TRBD2. CDR1 is LGHDT and CDR2 is YNNKEL in the germline V gene (reference sequence). CDR3 length: 14 amino acids. V shed 5 bases and J 3 bases; nucleotides not matched to a gene: 6. CDR3 sequence reads: CASSLSGVEETQYF. The DNA for the CDR3 is TGTGCCAGCAGCTTAAGCGGGGTGGAAGAGACCCAGTACTTC.

This sequence joins TRBV3-1 and TRBJ2-1; 8 positions agree with TRBD1. With 1 base clipped from V and 4 bases from J, the junction kept 6 bases outside the gene matches. Germline V lookup: CDR1 LGHDT, CDR2 YNNKEL (reference sequence). The CDR3 length is 16 residues. The DNA for the CDR3 is TGTGCCAGCAGCCAAGTTTACAGGGGGGTATACAATGAGCAGTTCTTC. Its protein product is CASSQVYRGVYNEQFF.

The chain has TRBV7-2 and TRBJ2-3, with D possibly matching TRBD1 (6 bases). Germline V gives CDR1 SGHTA, CDR2 FQGNSA. The V gene lost 0 bases and the J gene lost 4 bases, with 14 bases spanning the gap. The CDR3 is made up of 16 amino acids. In DNA form, the CDR3 reads TGTGCCAGCAGCTTAGCCACAGGGATGTCCTCAGATACGCAGTATTTT. Its translation: CASSLATGMSSDTQYF.

This sequence joins TRBV7-2 and TRBJ2-5; 7 positions agree with TRBD1. Trimming took 0 bases from V and 4 from J; bases not matched to a gene: 5. This CDR3 region has 15 residues. Germline CDR1 is SGHTA and CDR2 is FQGNSA. The CDR3 DNA is TGTGCCAGCAGCTTAGCGGACAGGAACGGAGAGACCCAGTACTTC. Translating gives CASSLADRNGETQYF.

J is TRBJ2-2 and V is TRBV12-3 or TRBV12-4, with a weak D call TRBD1 (6 bases). This CDR3 is 16 amino acids long. Trimming took 6 bases from V and 5 from J, leaving 19 bases between them. CDR3 amino acids: CASSPFGGLRTGELFF. The CDR3 DNA reads as TGTGCCAGCAGCCCCTTTGGGGGCCTTAGAACCGGGGAGCTGTTTTTT.

The chain carries TRBV20-1 and TRBJ2-7; D remains ambiguous. V was shortened by 3 bases and J by 2 bases, with 8 bases between the two germline ends. The CDR3 is 12 residues long. CDR1 and CDR2 from the germline V gene are DFQATT and SNEGSKA (reference sequence). The CDR3 spells CSARVGTYEQYF. For the CDR3, the DNA is TGCAGTGCTAGGGTAGGAACCTACGAGCAGTACTTC.

The chain employs TRBV20-1 and TRBJ2-3; D might be TRBD2 (6 bases). V lost 5 bases and J 4 bases, leaving 16 bases between the germline ends. CDR1 DFQATT and CDR2 SNEGSKA come from the germline V gene (reference sequence). The CDR3 totals 14 residues. DNA for the CDR3: TGCAGTGCTTCCCCCCTAGCGCGGGCAGATACGCAGTATTTT. As protein: CSASPLARADTQYF.

The rearrangement links TRBV5-4 to TRBJ1-4, with 7 bases fitting TRBD1. Germline CDR1 is SGHNT and CDR2 is YYREEE (reference sequence). J gave up 6 bases and V 0 bases, and 5 bases lay outside the gene matches. There are 15 residues in the CDR3. The CDR3 region is CASSLGQGSDEKLFF. The CDR3 DNA is TGTGCCAGCAGCTTGGGACAGGGTTCGGATGAAAAACTGTTTTTT.

The rearrangement joins TRBV7-9 to TRBJ2-5, with D possibly matching TRBD1 (6 bases). CDR3 size: 14 residues. Germline CDR1 and CDR2: SEHNR and FQNEAQ (reference sequence). V was cut by 5 bases and J by 0 bases, with 10 bases left in between. The CDR3 is CASSDGQYQETQYF. CDR3 coding DNA: TGTGCCAGCAGCGACGGACAGTACCAAGAGACCCAGTACTTC. Supplemented by reference TRBV7-9 and TRBJ2-5, the full variable domain reads DTGVSQNPRHKITKRGQNVTFRCDPISEHNRLYWYRQTLGQGPEFLTYFQNEAQLEKSRLLSDRFSAERPKGSFSTLEIQRTEQGDSAMYLCASSDGQYQETQYFGPGTRLLVL.

The J gene is TRBJ1-4, the V gene TRBV7-2; D unclear. CDR3 length equals 12 residues. Between the trimmed V and J ends, which lost 5 bases and 8 bases, there was a span of 9 bases. CDR1 and CDR2 from the germline V gene are SGHTA and FQGNSA. In DNA, the CDR3 is TGTGCCAGCAGCCCCGGCTCCGAAAAACTGTTTTTT. It translates to CASSPGSEKLFF.

The chain is built from TRBV7-9 and TRBJ2-1; D possibly corresponds to TRBD2 (6 bases). This CDR3 is built from 15 residues. From germline, CDR1 is SEHNR and CDR2 FQNEAQ (reference sequence). Trimming removed 4 bases at V and 3 bases at J, with 13 bases between. This CDR3 reads CASSYDGGFYNEQFF. CDR3 DNA sequence: TGTGCCAGCAGCTACGATGGGGGGTTCTACAATGAGCAGTTCTTC.

This clonotype was seen only once. The V call is TRBV12-3 or TRBV12-4, the J call TRBJ2-5; the D is unclear. The CDR3 sequence is 13 residues long. Trimming left V 2 bases short and J 6 bases short, with 10 bases between. CDR3 residues: CASSLTNGQTQYF. The DNA of the CDR3 is TGTGCCAGCAGTTTAACTAATGGCCAGACCCAGTACTTC.

The chain joins TRBV6-6 to TRBJ2-4; 8 bases fit TRBD1. The germline gives CDR1 MNHNY, CDR2 SVGAGI (reference sequence). V lost 9 bases, J lost 8 bases, and 6 bases stayed unmatched. The CDR3 contains 12 residues. CDR3 amino acids: CASNRGDDIQYF. As DNA, the CDR3 is TGTGCCAGTAACAGGGGGGATGACATTCAGTACTTC.

The chain links TRBV20-1 to TRBJ2-3, with D perhaps being TRBD1 or TRBD2 (5 bases each). The germline V and J ends were trimmed by 3 bases and 5 bases, with 15 bases remaining between them. In germline, CDR1 is DFQATT, CDR2 SNEGSKA (reference sequence). This CDR3 region has 14 residues. This chain's CDR3 is CSASRGQDKDTQYF. CDR3 nucleotide sequence: TGCAGTGCTAGCCGAGGGCAGGACAAAGATACGCAGTATTTT.

The chain carries TRBV25-1 and TRBJ2-7; D is ambiguous. Between the trimmed V and J ends, which lost 2 bases and 3 bases, there was a span of 11 bases. The CDR3 is 14 residues long. Germline V gene data show CDR1 as MGHDK and CDR2 as SYGVNS. The CDR3, as DNA: TGTGCCAGCAGTGAAAATACGCGCGGCTACGAGCAGTACTTC. It is translated as CASSENTRGYEQYF.

The genes are TRBV2 and TRBJ2-3; 13 bases match TRBD2. The CDR3 totals 15 residues. J lost 4 bases, V lost 5 bases, and 3 bases had no gene match. Germline CDR1 and CDR2: SNHLY and FYNNEI. The CDR3 here is CASSRTSGSADTQYF. The DNA of the CDR3 is TGTGCCAGCAGTAGGACTAGCGGGAGCGCAGATACGCAGTATTTT.

This chain uses TRBV27 with TRBJ2-6; D gene unclear. Germline CDR1 and CDR2: MNHEY and SMNVEV (reference sequence). The CDR3 is made up of 14 amino acids. The ends were cut back, 11 bases at V and 0 bases at J, with 11 bases in the middle. The CDR3, as DNA: TGTGCCTCCGCCCCGGGCTCTGGGGCCAACGTCCTGACTTTC. It specifies CASAPGSGANVLTF.

This chain uses TRBV20-1 with TRBJ1-1; D possibly corresponds to TRBD1 (5 bases). From germline, CDR1 is DFQATT and CDR2 SNEGSKA (reference sequence). The CDR3 has 13 amino acids. CDR3 region: CRIIRGTNTEAFF. In DNA form, the CDR3 reads TGCAGGATTATTCGGGGGACGAACACTGAAGCTTTCTTT.

V and J are TRBV30 and TRBJ1-5; D unresolved. The CDR3 is 14 residues long. Germline V lookup: CDR1 GTSNPN, CDR2 SVGIG (reference sequence). The ends were cut back, 5 bases at V and 4 bases at J, with 15 bases in the middle. The CDR3 coding sequence is TGTGCCTGGGCAAAAGGGTTGGGGAATCAGCCCCAGCATTTT. It encodes CAWAKGLGNQPQHF.

The rearrangement joins TRBV14 to TRBJ2-1, with 8 positions matching TRBD1. This CDR3 is built from 14 residues. V was clipped by 6 bases and J by 6 bases; unmatched bases: 7. The germline V gene encodes CDR1 SGHDN and CDR2 FVKESK. The CDR3 sequence is CASSSYRGFNEQFF. CDR3 bases: TGTGCCAGCAGTTCATACAGGGGGTTCAATGAGCAGTTCTTC.

Here the CDR3 DNA reads TGCAGCGTTGAGGGGACAGGGGGCGCCGAAAAACTGTTTTTT. Translation gives CSVEGTGGAEKLFF. This rearrangement joins TRBV29-1 to TRBJ1-4, with 12 bases that match TRBD1. This CDR3 has 14 residues. Germline CDR1 reads SQVTM; CDR2 reads ANQGSEA. V trimming: 3 bases; J trimming: 8 bases; junction bases outside the gene matches: 4.

V usage is TRBV20-1 and J usage is TRBJ1-5; unclear D gene. The germline CDR1 and CDR2 sequences are DFQATT and SNEGSKA (reference sequence). The ends were cut back, 5 bases at V and 0 bases at J, with 5 bases in the middle. The CDR3 is 12 residues long. The CDR3 nucleotides read TGCAGTGCTCAGTTTAGCAATCAGCCCCAGCATTTT. This gives the protein CSAQFSNQPQHF.